The 32 T cell receptor beta chains given below trace back to one sample, sequenced in a study of blood T cell repertoires in COVID-19. This table comes from immunoSEQ multiplex PCR, and its TCRdb copy is limited to in-frame clones, with some not included. The sample consists of about 200,000 clones, around 85% of them appearing once. Sequenced material: peripheral blood. Every receptor here comes from a woman aged 70 to 79 with acute or convalescent COVID-19.

V gene TRBV27 combines with J gene TRBJ1-1; D may be TRBD1 (5 bases). The length of the CDR3 is 13 residues. The germline gives CDR1 MNHEY, CDR2 SMNVEV (reference sequence). Trimming removed 5 bases from V and 0 bases from J, with 7 bases in between. For the CDR3, the DNA is TGTGCCAGCAGTAGACAGATGAACACTGAAGCTTTCTTT. Amino acid sequence: CASSRQMNTEAFF.

This chain links TRBV9 with TRBJ1-4, with 8 bases identical to TRBD1. This CDR3 contains 14 residues. Germline V CDR1 and CDR2: SGDLS, YYNGEE. The junction had 5 bases not matched to a gene; V was cut back by 3 bases and J by 7 bases. For the CDR3, the DNA is TGTGCCAGCAGCGGGACAGGGCGGGGTGAAAAACTGTTTTTT. Protein sequence: CASSGTGRGEKLFF.

This clone has a single count. The V gene is TRBV14, the J gene TRBJ1-2; D gene uncertain. Germline V gene data show CDR1 as SGHDN and CDR2 as FVKESK. Trimming took 0 bases from V and 4 from J, leaving 6 bases between them. This CDR3 comprises 13 residues. CDR3 loop: CASSQDRPYGYTF. The CDR3 coding sequence is TGTGCCAGCAGCCAAGACAGGCCCTATGGCTACACCTTC.

The V and J genes are TRBV2 and TRBJ1-6; the D is unclear. The V and J ends lost 3 bases and 7 bases respectively, with 7 bases between them. Germline loops: CDR1 SNHLY, CDR2 FYNNEI. This CDR3 contains 13 residues. CDR3 DNA: TGTGCCAGCAGTGACAGGCTCAATTCACCCCTCCACTTT. Protein: CASSDRLNSPLHF.

This clone showed up just once. The rearrangement joins TRBV6-5 to TRBJ2-7; TRBD1 agrees at 8 bases. The CDR3 totals 13 residues. With V trimmed by 5 bases and J by 5 bases, 5 bases remained unmatched. Germline CDR1 reads MNHEY; CDR2 reads SVGAGI. CDR3: CASSMTGADEQYF. The CDR3 DNA reads as TGTGCCAGCAGTATGACAGGGGCCGACGAGCAGTACTTC.

This chain uses TRBV27 with TRBJ2-5; 9 bases are shared with TRBD2. The V segment lost 1 base and the J segment 4 bases; nucleotides outside the gene matches: 7. Germline V gene lookup returns CDR1 MNHEY and CDR2 SMNVEV (reference sequence). The CDR3 has 16 residues. This CDR3 is CASSLLSGGRGETQYF. DNA for the CDR3: TGTGCCAGCAGTTTATTGAGCGGGGGGCGAGGAGAGACCCAGTACTTC.

Of note for this clone: Other DNA sequences in this specimen translate into the identical CDR3. The V call is TRBV7-2, the J call TRBJ1-6; possibly TRBD1 for D (5 bases). Trimming pared 5 bases from V and 10 bases from J, leaving 15 bases between. There are 14 residues in the CDR3. Germline CDR1 is SGHTA and CDR2 is FQGNSA. Here the CDR3 DNA reads TGTGCCAGCAGCCCACGCCAGGGCGTCTCACCCCTCCACTTT. Translating gives CASSPRQGVSPLHF.

The chain combines TRBV14 with TRBJ2-7; 7 positions agree with TRBD2. The V and J ends lost 0 bases and 0 bases, in that order; junction bases with no gene match: 26. The CDR3 has 23 residues. CDR1 and CDR2 from the germline V gene are SGHDN and FVKESK. CDR3 nucleotide sequence: TGTGCCAGCAGCCAAGACAGGGACTATCCCCCGACTTACCACCCCCTGCTCTCCTACGAGCAGTACTTC. As protein: CASSQDRDYPPTYHPLLSYEQYF.

V is TRBV4-3 and J is TRBJ2-2, with 10 positions matching TRBD2. Germline V gives CDR1 LGHNA, CDR2 YSLEER. The CDR3 has 15 amino acids. V gave up 3 bases and J gave up 5 bases; unmatched junction bases: 3. The CDR3 here is CASSHGLAVTGELFF. The CDR3 region has the DNA TGCGCCAGCAGCCACGGACTAGCGGTAACCGGGGAGCTGTTTTTT.

The chain joins TRBV20-1 to TRBJ2-1; 13 nucleotides line up with TRBD2. V was clipped by 3 bases and J by 2 bases; unmatched bases: 7. Germline V lookup: CDR1 DFQATT, CDR2 SNEGSKA (reference sequence). There are 17 residues in the CDR3. Here the CDR3 reads CSASFLGLAGAYNEQFF. CDR3 DNA: TGCAGTGCTAGTTTCCTAGGACTAGCGGGGGCCTACAATGAGCAGTTCTTC.

The rearrangement links TRBV15 to TRBJ2-1; perhaps TRBD2 as D (6 bases). V lost 3 bases to trimming and J lost 2 bases, with 8 bases between them. The CDR3 spans 14 residues. Germline values: CDR1 LNHNV, CDR2 YYDKDF (reference sequence). CDR3 sequence: CATSRGGTYNEQFF. Here the CDR3 DNA reads TGTGCCACCAGCAGGGGAGGAACCTACAATGAGCAGTTCTTC.

The rearrangement uses TRBV19 and TRBJ1-2, with 11 nucleotides matching TRBD1. CDR1 LNHDA and CDR2 SQIVND come from the germline V gene (reference sequence). The trim removed 4 bases at V and 0 bases at J, leaving 1 base unmatched. The CDR3 length is 15 residues. This CDR3 is CASSTGQGANYGYTF. CDR3 DNA: TGTGCCAGTAGTACGGGACAGGGGGCTAACTATGGCTACACCTTC. The full variable domain, with the rest looked up from reference TRBV19 and TRBJ1-2, is DGGITQSPKYLFRKEGQNVTLSCEQNLNHDAMYWYRQDPGQGLRLIYYSQIVNDFQKGDIAEGYSVSREKKESFPLTVTSAQKNPTAFYLCASSTGQGANYGYTFGSGTRLTVV.

CDR3 nucleotide sequence: TGTGCCAGCAGTTTATTTGTTGAGGTTGGCTACACCTTC. The encoded protein is CASSLFVEVGYTF. The V call is TRBV12-3 or TRBV12-4, the J call TRBJ1-2; D not resolved. V was cut by 2 bases and J by 7 bases, with 11 bases left in between. The CDR3 has 13 amino acids.

The chain is built from TRBV7-6 and TRBJ1-3, with D perhaps TRBD1 (5 bases). Looked up from germline, CDR1 is SGHVS and CDR2 is FNYEAQ. V lost 3 bases and J lost 2, with 14 bases in between. This CDR3 is built from 16 residues. The CDR3 loop reads CASSFTEGRPGNTIYF. As DNA, the CDR3 is TGTGCCAGCAGCTTCACCGAGGGGAGGCCTGGAAACACCATATATTTT.

CDR3 protein: CATSEAGQGVYNEQFF. For the CDR3, the DNA is TGTGCCACCAGTGAGGCGGGACAGGGGGTCTACAATGAGCAGTTCTTC. V is TRBV24-1 and J is TRBJ2-1; 11 bases are a match to TRBD1. V gave up 4 bases and J gave up 3 bases; unmatched junction bases: 4. CDR1 and CDR2 (germline): KGHDR, SFDVKD. The CDR3 extends over 16 amino acids.

This chain links TRBV28 with TRBJ1-1; 10 bases agree with TRBD1. Per germline, CDR1 MDHEN and CDR2 SYDVKM. V was pared by 7 bases and J by 7 bases, with 6 bases of the junction left unmatched. The CDR3 totals 13 residues. Here the CDR3 reads CASNRDRGYEAFF. The CDR3, as DNA: TGTGCCAGCAACCGGGACAGGGGTTATGAAGCTTTCTTT.

This clone turned up a few times. The rearrangement links TRBV5-5 to TRBJ1-2; D might be TRBD1 (5 bases). This CDR3 spans 14 amino acids. Trimming removed 3 bases from V and 8 bases from J, with 17 bases in between. CDR1 is SGHKS, CDR2 YYEKEE, per germline (reference sequence). DNA for the CDR3: TGTGCCAGCAGCTCCGAGGCGGGGACTGTCGGCTACACCTTC. Its protein product is CASSSEAGTVGYTF.

Here the CDR3 reads CASSEAVRTWGGYGYTF. The DNA of the CDR3 is TGTGCCAGCAGTGAAGCGGTTCGGACCTGGGGCGGTTATGGCTACACCTTC. The chain couples TRBV6-1 to TRBJ1-2; maybe TRBD1 (5 bases). The V end was cut by 0 bases, the J end by 5 bases, with 19 bases between. Looked up from germline, CDR1 is MNHNS and CDR2 is SASEGT. This CDR3 has 17 amino acids.

CDR3 sequence (DNA): TGTGCCAGCAGCGTGCGGGGGGATAGCACAGATACGCAGTATTTT. Translating it yields CASSVRGDSTDTQYF. The chain is built from TRBV9 and TRBJ2-3, with 8 bases identical to TRBD2. V shed 2 bases and J 0 bases; nucleotides not matched to a gene: 2. The CDR3 runs 15 residues. CDR1 and CDR2 (germline): SGDLS, YYNGEE.

V usage is TRBV6-5 and J usage is TRBJ1-2; 9 positions match TRBD1. Trimming at V came to 2 bases and at J to 5 bases, leaving 6 bases not matched to a gene. CDR1 MNHEY and CDR2 SVGAGI come from the germline V gene. This CDR3 region has 15 residues. The CDR3 protein is CASSYRGDREYGYTF. CDR3 bases: TGTGCCAGCAGTTACCGGGGGGACAGGGAGTATGGCTACACCTTC.

This chain uses TRBV11-3 with TRBJ2-1, with TRBD1 matching over 8 bases. The CDR3 is made up of 14 amino acids. V dropped 5 bases and J dropped 5; count of bases not matched to a gene: 5. Germline CDR1 reads SGHNT; CDR2 reads YENEEA. The CDR3 DNA reads TGTGCCAGCAGCGCTTACAGGGGGGACAATGAGCAGTTCTTC. It codes for CASSAYRGDNEQFF.

The J gene is TRBJ2-4, the V gene TRBV2, with 7 bases matching TRBD2. V trimming: 5 bases; J trimming: 5 bases; junction bases outside the gene matches: 6. Germline V gives CDR1 SNHLY, CDR2 FYNNEI. The CDR3 consists of 14 residues. This CDR3 reads CASSLRLAENIQYF. In nucleotides, the CDR3 is TGTGCCAGCAGTTTGCGCCTAGCGGAAAACATTCAGTACTTC. The variable domain in full, with the rest retrieved from reference TRBV2 and TRBJ2-4, is EPEVTQTPSHQVTQMGQEVILRCVPISNHLYFYWYRQILGQKVEFLVSFYNNEISEKSEIFDDQFSVERPDGSNFTLKIRSTKLEDSAMYFCASSLRLAENIQYFGAGTRLSVL.

This clone showed up just a few times. The chain is built from TRBV4-2 and TRBJ1-2, with a tentative D call TRBD1 (5 bases). The germline V gene encodes CDR1 LGHNA and CDR2 YNFKEQ. The CDR3 runs 15 residues. V gave up 1 base and J gave up 6 bases, with 15 bases separating them. CDR3 in DNA: TGTGCCAGCAGCCAAGTCGGGAGGCAGGGCGATGGCTACACCTTC. Protein product: CASSQVGRQGDGYTF.

The rearrangement links TRBV18 to TRBJ1-1, with 9 bases that match TRBD1. Per the germline V gene, CDR1 is KGHSH and CDR2 is LQKENI. CDR3 length: 15 residues. J was trimmed by 2 bases and V by 3 bases; bases with no gene match: 4. The CDR3 protein is CASSPGTGHNTEAFF. CDR3 bases: TGTGCCAGCTCACCCGGGACAGGGCACAACACTGAAGCTTTCTTT.

This clone was found a few times. The chain links TRBV9 to TRBJ1-4, with D unclear. Trimming stripped 0 bases from V and 3 bases from J, with 12 bases between. The CDR3 spans 16 residues. Germline V gene lookup returns CDR1 SGDLS and CDR2 YYNGEE. The CDR3 protein is CASSVAGGEANEKLFF. The CDR3 nucleotides read TGTGCCAGCAGCGTAGCTGGTGGAGAAGCTAATGAAAAACTGTTTTTT. Filled out from reference TRBV9 and TRBJ1-4, the complete variable domain reads DSGVTQTPKHLITATGQRVTLRCSPRSGDLSVYWYQQSLDQGLQFLIQYYNGEERAKGNILERFSAQQFPDLHSELNLSSLELGDSALYFCASSVAGGEANEKLFFGSGTQLSVL.

This clone was detected a few times. The chain carries TRBV7-9 and TRBJ2-1; a possible D gene is TRBD1 (5 bases). The V and J ends lost 3 bases and 1 base respectively, with 13 bases between them. Germline lookup yields CDR1 SEHNR and CDR2 FQNEAQ (reference sequence). The CDR3 totals 16 residues. The CDR3 nucleotides read TGTGCCAGCAGCTTTCGACAGAGAATTTCCTACAATGAGCAGTTCTTC. Protein product: CASSFRQRISYNEQFF.

The chain joins TRBV18 to TRBJ1-1; no definite D call. V was trimmed by 8 bases and J by 0 bases, leaving 16 bases between them. The CDR3 sequence is 15 residues long. Germline CDR1 and CDR2: KGHSH and LQKENI. The CDR3 nucleotides read TGTGCCAGCCGGCCCGGAGGTGGGGTGAACACTGAAGCTTTCTTT. Translated, it gives CASRPGGGVNTEAFF.

The gene calls are TRBV5-4 and TRBJ1-1; TRBD1 aligns across 7 bases. This CDR3 region has 12 residues. The germline V gene has CDR1 SGHNT and CDR2 YYREEE (reference sequence). J lost 8 bases, V lost 5 bases, and 6 bases had no gene match. The CDR3: CASSSDRREAFF. The CDR3 DNA is TGTGCCAGCAGTTCGGACAGGAGGGAAGCTTTCTTT. Combining the CDR3 with reference TRBV5-4 and TRBJ1-1 gives the whole variable domain ETGVTQSPTHLIKTRGQQVTLRCSSQSGHNTVSWYQQALGQGPQFIFQYYREEENGRGNFPPRFSGLQFPNYSSELNVNALELDDSALYLCASSSDRREAFFGQGTRLTVV.

The chain carries TRBV24-1 and TRBJ2-5; D is possibly TRBD2 (5 bases). From germline, CDR1 is KGHDR and CDR2 SFDVKD. V lost 5 bases, J lost 10 bases, and 19 bases lay in between. This CDR3 is 14 amino acids long. The chain's CDR3 is CATSGPVEGRGQYF. CDR3 nucleotides: TGTGCCACCAGTGGCCCCGTAGAGGGTCGTGGCCAGTACTTC.

This chain uses TRBV27 with TRBJ2-1, with TRBD2 matching over 8 bases. The length of the CDR3 is 15 residues. V dropped 3 bases and J dropped 10; count of bases not matched to a gene: 11. Germline lookup yields CDR1 MNHEY and CDR2 SMNVEV (reference sequence). CDR3 region: CASSLISGNLGEQFF. The CDR3 nucleotides are TGTGCCAGCAGTTTGATTAGCGGGAATCTAGGGGAGCAGTTCTTC.

This rearrangement joins TRBV2 to TRBJ2-5, with D maybe TRBD2 (6 bases). CDR1 and CDR2 (germline): SNHLY, FYNNEI. CDR3 length: 15 residues. Trimming cost V 8 bases and J 5 bases, with 21 bases left between them. In DNA, the CDR3 is TGTGCCAGCGGGGAGGTTAGCGGTGGTAGGGAGACCCAGTACTTC. Its protein is CASGEVSGGRETQYF.

This clone appeared a single time. The rearrangement links TRBV6-2 or TRBV6-3 to TRBJ2-1, with 10 positions matching TRBD2. The CDR3 contains 16 residues. Losses at the gene ends were 4 bases for V and 1 base for J; bases not matched to a gene: 4. Germline CDR1 and CDR2: MNHEY and SVGEGT. The CDR3 region has the DNA TGTGCCAGCAGTTTTCCTAGCGGGAGATCCTACAATGAGCAGTTCTTC. Its protein is CASSFPSGRSYNEQFF.